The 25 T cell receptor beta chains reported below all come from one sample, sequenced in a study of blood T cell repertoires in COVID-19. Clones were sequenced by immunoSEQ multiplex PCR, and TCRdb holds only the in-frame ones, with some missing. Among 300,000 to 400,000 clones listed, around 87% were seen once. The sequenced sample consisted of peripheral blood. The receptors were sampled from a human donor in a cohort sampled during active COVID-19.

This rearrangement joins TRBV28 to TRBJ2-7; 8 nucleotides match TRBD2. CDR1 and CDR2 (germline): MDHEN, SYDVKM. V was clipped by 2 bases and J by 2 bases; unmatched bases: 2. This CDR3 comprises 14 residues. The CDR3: CASSLRGLAYEQYF. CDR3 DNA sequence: TGTGCCAGCAGTTTACGGGGACTAGCCTACGAGCAGTACTTC.

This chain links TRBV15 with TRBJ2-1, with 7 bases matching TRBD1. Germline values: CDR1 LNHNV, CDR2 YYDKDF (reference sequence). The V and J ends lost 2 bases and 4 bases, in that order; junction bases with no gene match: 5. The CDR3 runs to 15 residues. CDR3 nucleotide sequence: TGTGCCACCAGCAGACAAGCACAGGGGTACAATGAGCAGTTCTTC. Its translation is CATSRQAQGYNEQFF.

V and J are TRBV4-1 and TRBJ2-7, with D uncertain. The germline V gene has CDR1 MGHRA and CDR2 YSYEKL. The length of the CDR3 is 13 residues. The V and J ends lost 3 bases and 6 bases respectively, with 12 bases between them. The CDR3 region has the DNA TGCGCCAGCAGCCACTCCCGTGGCCCCGAGCAGTACTTC. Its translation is CASSHSRGPEQYF.

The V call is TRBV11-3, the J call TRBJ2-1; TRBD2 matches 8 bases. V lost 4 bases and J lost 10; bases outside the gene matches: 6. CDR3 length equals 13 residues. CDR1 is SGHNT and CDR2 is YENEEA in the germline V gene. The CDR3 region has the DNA TGTGCCAGCAGCTCCGAGCGGGAGAGGGAGCAGTTCTTC. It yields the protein CASSSEREREQFF.

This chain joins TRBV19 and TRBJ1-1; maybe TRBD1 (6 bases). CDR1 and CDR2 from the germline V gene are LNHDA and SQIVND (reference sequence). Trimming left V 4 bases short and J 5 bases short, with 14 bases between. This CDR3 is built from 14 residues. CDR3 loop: CASSTWTDVTEAFF. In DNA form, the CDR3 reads TGTGCCAGTAGTACATGGACAGACGTTACTGAAGCTTTCTTT.

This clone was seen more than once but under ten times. CDR3 DNA: TGTGCCAGCTCCCGCAGGGAACCCCTTAACACCGGGGAGCTGTTTTTT. Amino acid sequence: CASSRREPLNTGELFF. V gene TRBV2 combines with J gene TRBJ2-2; D perhaps matches TRBD1 (5 bases). This CDR3 region has 16 residues. V gave up 8 bases and J gave up 2 bases, with 18 bases separating them. Germline CDR1 SNHLY, CDR2 FYNNEI.

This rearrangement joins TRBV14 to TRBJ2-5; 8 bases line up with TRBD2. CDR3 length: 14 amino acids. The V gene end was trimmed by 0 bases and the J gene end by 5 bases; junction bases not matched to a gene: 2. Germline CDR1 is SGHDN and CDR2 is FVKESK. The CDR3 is CASSQDSGGETQYF. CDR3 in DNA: TGTGCCAGCAGCCAAGATTCGGGGGGGGAGACCCAGTACTTC.

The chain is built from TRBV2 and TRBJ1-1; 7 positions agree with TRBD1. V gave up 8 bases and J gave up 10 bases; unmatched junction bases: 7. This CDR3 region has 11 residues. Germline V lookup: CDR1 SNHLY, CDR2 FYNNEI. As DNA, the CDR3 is TGTGCCAGCGGGACAGACAGGGTAGCTTTCTTT. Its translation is CASGTDRVAFF.

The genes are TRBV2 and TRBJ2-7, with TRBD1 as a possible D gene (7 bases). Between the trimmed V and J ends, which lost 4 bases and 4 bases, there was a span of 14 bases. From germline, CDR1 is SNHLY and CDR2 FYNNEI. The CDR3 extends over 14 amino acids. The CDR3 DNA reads TGTGCCAGCAGTGGGGGGGACAGCCAATACGAGCAGTACTTC. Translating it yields CASSGGDSQYEQYF.

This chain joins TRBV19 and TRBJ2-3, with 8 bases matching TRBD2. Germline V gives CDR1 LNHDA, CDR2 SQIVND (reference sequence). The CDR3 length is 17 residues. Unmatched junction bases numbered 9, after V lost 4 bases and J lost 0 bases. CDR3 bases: TGTGCCAGTAGTAAAGCGGGAGTCACAACTAGCACAGATACGCAGTATTTT. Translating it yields CASSKAGVTTSTDTQYF.

CDR3 in DNA: TGCGCCAGCAGCGCCGGGACAGGGGGCCGGGACGAGCAGTACTTC. Amino acids: CASSAGTGGRDEQYF. The chain has TRBV5-1 and TRBJ2-7; 12 bases align to TRBD1. V was pared by 4 bases and J by 5 bases, with 7 bases of the junction left unmatched. The length of the CDR3 is 15 residues. Per germline, CDR1 SGHRS and CDR2 YFSETQ.

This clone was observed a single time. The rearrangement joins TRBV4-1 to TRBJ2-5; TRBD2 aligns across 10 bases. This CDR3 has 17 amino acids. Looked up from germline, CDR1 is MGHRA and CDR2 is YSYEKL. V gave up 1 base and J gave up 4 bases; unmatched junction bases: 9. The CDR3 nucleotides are TGCGCCAGCAGCCAAGTTTGGCTAGCGGGGGTTCGAGAGACCCAGTACTTC. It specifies CASSQVWLAGVRETQYF.

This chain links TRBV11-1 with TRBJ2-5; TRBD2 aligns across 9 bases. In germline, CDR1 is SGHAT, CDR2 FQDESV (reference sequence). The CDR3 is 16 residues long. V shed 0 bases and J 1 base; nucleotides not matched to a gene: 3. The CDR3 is CASSLAPTSGQETQYF. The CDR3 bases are TGTGCCAGCAGCTTAGCCCCGACTAGCGGCCAAGAGACCCAGTACTTC.

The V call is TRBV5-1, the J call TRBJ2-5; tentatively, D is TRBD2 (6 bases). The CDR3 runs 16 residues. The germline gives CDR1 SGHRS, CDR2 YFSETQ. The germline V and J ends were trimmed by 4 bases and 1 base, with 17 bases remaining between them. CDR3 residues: CASSVGLRGSQETQYF. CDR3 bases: TGCGCCAGCAGCGTGGGACTGCGGGGTAGCCAAGAGACCCAGTACTTC.

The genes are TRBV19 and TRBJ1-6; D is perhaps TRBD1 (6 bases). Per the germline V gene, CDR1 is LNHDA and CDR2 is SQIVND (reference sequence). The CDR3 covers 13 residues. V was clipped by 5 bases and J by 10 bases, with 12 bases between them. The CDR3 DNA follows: TGTGCCAGTAGTGAGGGACATCCGTCACCCCTCCACTTT. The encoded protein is CASSEGHPSPLHF.

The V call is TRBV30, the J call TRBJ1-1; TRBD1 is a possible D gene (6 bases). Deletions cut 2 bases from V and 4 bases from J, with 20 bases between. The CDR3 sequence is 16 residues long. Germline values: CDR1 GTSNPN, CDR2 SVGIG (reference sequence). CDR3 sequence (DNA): TGTGCCTGGAGTCCGCTGGGGGGGGCGCCGGGCACTGAAGCTTTCTTT. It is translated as CAWSPLGGAPGTEAFF.

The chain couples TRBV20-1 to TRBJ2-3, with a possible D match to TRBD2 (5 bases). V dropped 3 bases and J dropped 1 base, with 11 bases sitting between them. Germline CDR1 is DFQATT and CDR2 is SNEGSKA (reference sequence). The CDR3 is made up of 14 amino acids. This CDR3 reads CSASGTRGTDTQYF. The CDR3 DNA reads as TGCAGTGCTAGTGGTACTAGGGGCACAGATACGCAGTATTTT.

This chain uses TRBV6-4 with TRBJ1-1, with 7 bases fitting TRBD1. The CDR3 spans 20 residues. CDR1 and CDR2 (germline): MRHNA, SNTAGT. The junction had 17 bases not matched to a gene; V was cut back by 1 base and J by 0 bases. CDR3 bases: TGTGCCAGCAGTGACTTGCAGACAGGGACTTCGGTTTGCATGAACACTGAAGCTTTCTTT. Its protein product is CASSDLQTGTSVCMNTEAFF.

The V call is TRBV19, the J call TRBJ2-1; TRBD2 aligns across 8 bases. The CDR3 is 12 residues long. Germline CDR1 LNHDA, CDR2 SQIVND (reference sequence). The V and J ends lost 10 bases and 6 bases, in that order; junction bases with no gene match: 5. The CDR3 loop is CATGGLINEQFF. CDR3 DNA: TGTGCCACGGGGGGGCTAATCAATGAGCAGTTCTTC. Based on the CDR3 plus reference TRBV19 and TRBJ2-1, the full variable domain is DGGITQSPKYLFRKEGQNVTLSCEQNLNHDAMYWYRQDPGQGLRLIYYSQIVNDFQKGDIAEGYSVSREKKESFPLTVTSAQKNPTAFYLCATGGLINEQFFGPGTRLTVL.

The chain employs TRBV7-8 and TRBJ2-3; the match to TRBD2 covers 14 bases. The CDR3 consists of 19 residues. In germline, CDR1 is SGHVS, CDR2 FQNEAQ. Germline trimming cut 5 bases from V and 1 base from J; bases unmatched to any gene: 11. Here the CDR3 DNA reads TGTGCCAGCAGCCGGGGGACTAGCGGGAGAGGGGGCGGCACAGATACGCAGTATTTT. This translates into CASSRGTSGRGGGTDTQYF.

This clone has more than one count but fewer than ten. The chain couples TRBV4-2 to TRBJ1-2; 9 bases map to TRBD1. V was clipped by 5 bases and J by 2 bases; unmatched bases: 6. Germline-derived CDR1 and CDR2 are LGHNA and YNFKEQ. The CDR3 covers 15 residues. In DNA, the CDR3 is TGTGCCAGCAGCTCCCGACAGGGGGGAAACTATGGCTACACCTTC. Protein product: CASSSRQGGNYGYTF.

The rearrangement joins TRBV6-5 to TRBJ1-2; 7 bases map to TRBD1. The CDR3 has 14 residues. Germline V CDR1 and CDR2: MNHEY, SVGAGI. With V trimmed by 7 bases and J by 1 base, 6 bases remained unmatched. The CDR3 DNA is TGTGCCAGCAAGCCGGGACAGTTTAACTATGGCTACACCTTC. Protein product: CASKPGQFNYGYTF.

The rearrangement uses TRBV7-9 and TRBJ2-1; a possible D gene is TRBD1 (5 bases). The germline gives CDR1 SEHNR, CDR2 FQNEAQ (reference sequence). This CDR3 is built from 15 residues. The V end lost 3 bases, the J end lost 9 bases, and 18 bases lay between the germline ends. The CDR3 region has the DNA TGTGCCAGCAGCTTTAGCAGGGTCTTCAAGGGTGAGCAGTTCTTC. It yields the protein CASSFSRVFKGEQFF.

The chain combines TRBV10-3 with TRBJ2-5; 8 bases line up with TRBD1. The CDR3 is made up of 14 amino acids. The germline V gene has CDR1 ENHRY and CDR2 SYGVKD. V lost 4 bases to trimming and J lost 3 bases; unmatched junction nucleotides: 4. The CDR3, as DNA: TGTGCCATCAGTGTCGGGACAGGAAAAGAGACCCAGTACTTC. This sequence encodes CAISVGTGKETQYF.

CDR3 loop: CASSLGQGGRTDTQYF. The CDR3 DNA reads as TGCGCCAGCAGCTTGGGACAGGGGGGTCGGACAGATACGCAGTATTTT. The chain recombines TRBV5-1 with TRBJ2-3; 9 bases are shared with TRBD1. The CDR3 covers 16 residues. The V gene end was trimmed by 0 bases and the J gene end by 3 bases; junction bases not matched to a gene: 5. CDR1 is SGHRS and CDR2 is YFSETQ in the germline V gene. The whole variable domain, remainder taken from reference TRBV5-1 and TRBJ2-3, is KAGVTQTPRYLIKTRGQQVTLSCSPISGHRSVSWYQQTPGQGLQFLFEYFSETQRNKGNFPGRFSGRQFSNSRSEMNVSTLELGDSALYLCASSLGQGGRTDTQYFGPGTRLTVL.